Following are 20 T cell receptor beta chains from one sample sequenced in a study of Ad26.COV2.S vaccination and SARS-CoV-2 variants. The data were produced by immunoSEQ multiplex PCR, yet TCRdb's version contains in-frame clones alone and is incomplete. The sample holds some 290,000 clones; 85% are singletons and the top ten take approximately 2.1%. The treatment: some 19 received Ad26.COV2.S at low or high dose, single or two shots; 5 received placebo; per-sample allocation not given. Repertoires come from day 63 after the first vaccine or placebo injection. Sequences were derived from peripheral blood, sampled in a trial of Ad26.COV2.S vaccine versus placebo. Source of these receptors: a person aged 18-60 years who received the Ad26.COV2.S COVID-19 vaccine or a placebo.

This clone was counted once. The chain combines TRBV19 with TRBJ2-1; the match to TRBD2 covers 14 bases. Trimming at V came to 5 bases and at J to 4 bases, leaving 7 bases not matched to a gene. This CDR3 is built from 17 residues. Germline values: CDR1 LNHDA, CDR2 SQIVND (reference sequence). CDR3 region: CASSGRTSGGKYNEQFF. The CDR3 nucleotides read TGTGCCAGTAGTGGGAGGACTAGCGGGGGGAAATACAATGAGCAGTTCTTC. The full variable domain, its missing parts supplied by reference TRBV19 and TRBJ2-1, is DGGITQSPKYLFRKEGQNVTLSCEQNLNHDAMYWYRQDPGQGLRLIYYSQIVNDFQKGDIAEGYSVSREKKESFPLTVTSAQKNPTAFYLCASSGRTSGGKYNEQFFGPGTRLTVL.

The gene calls are TRBV9 and TRBJ2-5, with a possible D match to TRBD2 (6 bases). The CDR3 has 15 residues. Trimming left V 4 bases short and J 1 base short, with 14 bases between. The germline CDR1 and CDR2 sequences are SGDLS and YYNGEE. The CDR3 sequence is CASSPGRRGQETQYF. The CDR3, as DNA: TGTGCCAGCAGCCCCGGTCGGAGGGGCCAAGAGACCCAGTACTTC.

With regard to this clone: A read error may produce the germline difference seen at one junction end. The J gene is TRBJ2-3, the V gene TRBV7-7; 7 positions match TRBD2. The CDR3 is 14 residues long. CDR1 and CDR2 from the germline V gene are SSHAT and FNYEAQ (reference sequence). CDR3 protein: CASSPSGGTDTQYF. CDR3 nucleotide sequence: TGTGCTAGCAGCCCAAGCGGGGGCACAGATACGCAGTATTTT.

This clone was counted many times. The chain has TRBV5-1 and TRBJ2-5; D might be TRBD2 (5 bases). Germline CDR1 is SGHRS and CDR2 is YFSETQ. The CDR3 consists of 15 residues. V was trimmed by 0 bases and J by 5 bases, leaving 14 bases between them. The CDR3 sequence is CASSLDGTRRETQYF. DNA of the CDR3: TGCGCCAGCAGCTTGGACGGTACCCGGAGGGAGACCCAGTACTTC.

The count of this clone is one. The chain is built from TRBV7-9 and TRBJ2-3; no reliable D call. V was trimmed by 2 bases and J by 3 bases, leaving 6 bases between them. This CDR3 is built from 13 residues. The germline gives CDR1 SEHNR, CDR2 FQNEAQ (reference sequence). CDR3 amino acids: CASSLLETDTQYF. In nucleotides, the CDR3 is TGTGCCAGCAGCTTACTTGAAACAGATACGCAGTATTTT.

V usage is TRBV7-9 and J usage is TRBJ1-1, with D possibly matching TRBD1 (5 bases). This CDR3 region has 14 residues. Trimming took 5 bases from V and 3 from J, leaving 13 bases between them. Germline V gene data show CDR1 as SEHNR and CDR2 as FQNEAQ (reference sequence). DNA of the CDR3: TGTGCCAGCAGCCAGCCAACAGGAGACACTGAAGCTTTCTTT. Protein sequence: CASSQPTGDTEAFF.

The chain carries TRBV4-2 and TRBJ2-6; TRBD1 matches 7 bases. Germline V gene lookup returns CDR1 LGHNA and CDR2 YNFKEQ. The CDR3 is 16 residues long. Trimming took 4 bases from V and 2 from J; bases not matched to a gene: 5. In DNA form, the CDR3 reads TGTGCCAGCAGCCCCCAAACAGGGGCTGGGGCCAACGTCCTGACTTTC. Encoded protein: CASSPQTGAGANVLTF.

This clone was observed once. The chain uses TRBV6-9 and TRBJ2-5; D remains ambiguous. V lost 1 base, J lost 5 bases, and 2 bases lay in between. This CDR3 region has 11 residues. Germline lookup yields CDR1 MNHGY and CDR2 SVAAGI. This CDR3 is CASSYFETQYF. The CDR3 DNA follows: TGTGCCAGCAGTTATTTTGAGACCCAGTACTTC.

This chain uses TRBV2 with TRBJ1-2; no clear D gene. CDR1 and CDR2 (germline): SNHLY, FYNNEI. The CDR3 is made up of 15 amino acids. Trimming took off 8 bases at V and 6 bases at J, with 22 bases between the two ends. CDR3 residues: CASEQSGVLGHGYTF. CDR3 bases: TGTGCCAGCGAACAGTCCGGGGTCTTGGGTCATGGCTACACCTTC.

In its sample, this clone was seen once. This chain uses TRBV28 with TRBJ1-1; possible D gene TRBD1, 5 bases. The germline V gene encodes CDR1 MDHEN and CDR2 SYDVKM. The CDR3 totals 17 residues. Trimming pared 9 bases from V and 5 bases from J, leaving 28 bases between. CDR3 in DNA: TGTGCCAGTCCGCGGGGGGGAGGAGGACGGGGAGAAACTGAAGCTTTCTTT. This sequence encodes CASPRGGGGRGETEAFF.

The CDR3 is CASRGSANTGELFF. CDR3 DNA: TGTGCCAGCAGGGGTTCAGCGAACACCGGGGAGCTGTTTTTT. The genes are TRBV2 and TRBJ2-2; no firm D call. Per germline, CDR1 SNHLY and CDR2 FYNNEI. The CDR3 is 14 amino acids. Trimming took 6 bases from V and 0 from J, leaving 8 bases between them.

The chain carries TRBV28 and TRBJ1-2; D ambiguous. CDR1 is MDHEN and CDR2 is SYDVKM in the germline V gene. Trimming removed 6 bases at V and 0 bases at J, with 17 bases between. The CDR3 has 16 amino acids. The CDR3: CASSLQWRLSNYGYTF. DNA of the CDR3: TGTGCCAGCAGCCTTCAATGGCGCTTGTCTAACTATGGCTACACCTTC.

CDR3 nucleotide sequence: TGTGCCAGCTCACCACGGGTTGGCTCCTACAATGAGCAGTTCTTC. It yields the protein CASSPRVGSYNEQFF. The genes are TRBV18 and TRBJ2-1; D ambiguous. The V end was cut by 1 base, the J end by 0 bases, with 7 bases between. The CDR3 covers 15 residues. Germline loops: CDR1 KGHSH, CDR2 LQKENI.

In this sample, this clone turned up a few times. This chain uses TRBV7-9 with TRBJ1-2, with D tentatively TRBD1 (5 bases). The CDR3 is made up of 17 amino acids. The germline V and J ends were trimmed by 0 bases and 4 bases, with 18 bases remaining between them. CDR1 and CDR2 (germline): SEHNR, FQNEAQ (reference sequence). DNA for the CDR3: TGTGCCAGCAGCTTAGCGCCGTGGAGAGGGGCCGGCTATGGCTACACCTTC. Translated: CASSLAPWRGAGYGYTF. Combining the CDR3 with reference TRBV7-9 and TRBJ1-2 gives the whole variable domain DTGVSQNPRHKITKRGQNVTFRCDPISEHNRLYWYRQTLGQGPEFLTYFQNEAQLEKSRLLSDRFSAERPKGSFSTLEIQRTEQGDSAMYLCASSLAPWRGAGYGYTFGSGTRLTVV.

The chain employs TRBV2 and TRBJ1-3; D remains ambiguous. Deletions cut 2 bases from V and 0 bases from J, with 11 bases between. Germline CDR1 SNHLY, CDR2 FYNNEI. The CDR3 length is 16 residues. This CDR3 reads CASSEYGLTSGNTIYF. The CDR3 nucleotides read TGTGCCAGCAGTGAATACGGGTTAACCTCTGGAAACACCATATATTTT.

CDR3 sequence: CASSERDRFTGELFF. The CDR3 DNA follows: TGTGCCAGCAGTGAAAGGGACAGATTCACCGGGGAGCTGTTTTTT. The chain uses TRBV6-1 and TRBJ2-2, with 7 bases matching TRBD1. This CDR3 spans 15 amino acids. Per germline, CDR1 MNHNS and CDR2 SASEGT. With V trimmed by 2 bases and J by 4 bases, 4 bases remained unmatched.

J is TRBJ2-1 and V is TRBV24-1; D call uncertain. The CDR3 is 14 residues long. Germline V gene data show CDR1 as KGHDR and CDR2 as SFDVKD. Trimming took 1 base from V and 6 from J, leaving 9 bases between them. In DNA, the CDR3 is TGTGCCACCAGTGATTTTTTACGAGGCAATGAGCAGTTCTTC. Protein: CATSDFLRGNEQFF.

The rearrangement links TRBV19 to TRBJ1-5; a possible D gene is TRBD1 (6 bases). Between the trimmed V and J ends, which lost 5 bases and 4 bases, there was a span of 18 bases. The CDR3 is made up of 16 amino acids. The germline gives CDR1 LNHDA, CDR2 SQIVND (reference sequence). CDR3 sequence: CASSSQGRRGNQPQHF. Written as DNA, the CDR3 is TGTGCCAGTAGTTCACAGGGTCGTCGGGGGAATCAGCCCCAGCATTTT.

V and J are TRBV2 and TRBJ2-3; 11 positions match TRBD2. Germline CDR1 and CDR2: SNHLY and FYNNEI. The CDR3 spans 13 residues. V lost 9 bases, J lost 3 bases, and 2 bases stayed unmatched. The CDR3 coding sequence is TGTGCCAGACTAGCGGGGGATACAGATACGCAGTATTTT. It is translated as CARLAGDTDTQYF.

This clone was detected many times. This chain connects TRBV6-1 to TRBJ2-7, with D tentatively TRBD1 (6 bases). The germline V gene has CDR1 MNHNS and CDR2 SASEGT. The CDR3 is 14 amino acids. Trimming took 2 bases from V and 3 from J, leaving 11 bases between them. The CDR3 reads CASSEQQGHYEQYF. The CDR3 DNA reads as TGTGCCAGCAGTGAACAACAGGGCCACTACGAGCAGTACTTC.